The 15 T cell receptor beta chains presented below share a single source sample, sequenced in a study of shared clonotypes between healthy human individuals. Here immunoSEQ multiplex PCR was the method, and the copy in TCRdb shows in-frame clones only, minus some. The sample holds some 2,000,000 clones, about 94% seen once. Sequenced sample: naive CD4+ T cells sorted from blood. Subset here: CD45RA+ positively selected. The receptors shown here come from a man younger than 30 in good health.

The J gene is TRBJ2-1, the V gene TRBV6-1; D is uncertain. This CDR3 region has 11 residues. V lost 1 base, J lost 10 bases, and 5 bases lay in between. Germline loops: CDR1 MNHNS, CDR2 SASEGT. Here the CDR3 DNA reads TGTGCCAGCAGTGAAGTGCCCGAGCAGTTCTTC. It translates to CASSEVPEQFF.

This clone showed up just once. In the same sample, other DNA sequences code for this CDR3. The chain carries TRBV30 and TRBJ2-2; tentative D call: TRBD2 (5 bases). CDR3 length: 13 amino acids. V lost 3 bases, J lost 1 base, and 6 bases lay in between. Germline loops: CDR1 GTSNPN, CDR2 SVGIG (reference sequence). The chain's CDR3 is CAWSGVNTGELFF. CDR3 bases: TGTGCCTGGAGCGGGGTGAACACCGGGGAGCTGTTTTTT.

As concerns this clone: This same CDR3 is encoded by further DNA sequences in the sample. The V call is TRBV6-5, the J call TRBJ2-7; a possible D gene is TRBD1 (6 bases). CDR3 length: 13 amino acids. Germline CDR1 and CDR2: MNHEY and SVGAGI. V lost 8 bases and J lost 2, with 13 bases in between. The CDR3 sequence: CASRSPGAYEQYF. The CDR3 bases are TGTGCCAGCCGGTCCCCAGGGGCCTACGAGCAGTACTTC.

CDR3 sequence: CASSFPRGYEQYF. The CDR3 DNA sequence: TGTGCCAGCAGCTTCCCTCGGGGTTACGAGCAGTACTTC. The chain joins TRBV7-9 to TRBJ2-7; D may be TRBD2 (5 bases). V gave up 3 bases and J gave up 4 bases, with 10 bases separating them. Germline assignment: CDR1 SEHNR and CDR2 FQNEAQ (reference sequence). The CDR3 sequence is 13 residues long.

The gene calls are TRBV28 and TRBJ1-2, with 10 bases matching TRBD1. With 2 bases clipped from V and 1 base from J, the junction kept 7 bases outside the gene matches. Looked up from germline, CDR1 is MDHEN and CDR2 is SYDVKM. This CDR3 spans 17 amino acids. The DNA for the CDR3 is TGTGCCAGCAGTTTAAACCGCCGGGACAGGGGTAACTATGGCTACACCTTC. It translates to CASSLNRRDRGNYGYTF.

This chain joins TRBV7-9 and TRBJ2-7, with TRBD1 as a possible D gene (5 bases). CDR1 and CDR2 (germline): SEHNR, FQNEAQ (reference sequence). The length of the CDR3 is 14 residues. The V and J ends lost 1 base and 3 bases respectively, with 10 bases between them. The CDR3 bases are TGTGCCAGCAGCTTAGGACAGCAAAACTACGAGCAGTACTTC. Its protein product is CASSLGQQNYEQYF.

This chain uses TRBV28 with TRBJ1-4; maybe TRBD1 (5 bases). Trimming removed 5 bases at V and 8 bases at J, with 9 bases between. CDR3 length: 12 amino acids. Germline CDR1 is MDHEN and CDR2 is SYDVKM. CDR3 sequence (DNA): TGTGCCAGCAGTCCACAGGAAGAAAAACTGTTTTTT. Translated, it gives CASSPQEEKLFF.

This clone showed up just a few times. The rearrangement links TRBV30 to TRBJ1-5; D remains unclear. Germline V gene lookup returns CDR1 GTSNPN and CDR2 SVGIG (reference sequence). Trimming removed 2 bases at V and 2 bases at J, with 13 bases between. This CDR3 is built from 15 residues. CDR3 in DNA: TGTGCCTGGAGTCAGATGGGGATCGGCAATCAGCCCCAGCATTTT. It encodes CAWSQMGIGNQPQHF.

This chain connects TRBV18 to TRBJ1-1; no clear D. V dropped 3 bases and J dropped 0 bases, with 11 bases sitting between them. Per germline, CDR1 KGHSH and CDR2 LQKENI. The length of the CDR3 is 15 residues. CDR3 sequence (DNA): TGTGCCAGCTCACCTAAGGCGGAGATGAACACTGAAGCTTTCTTT. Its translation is CASSPKAEMNTEAFF.

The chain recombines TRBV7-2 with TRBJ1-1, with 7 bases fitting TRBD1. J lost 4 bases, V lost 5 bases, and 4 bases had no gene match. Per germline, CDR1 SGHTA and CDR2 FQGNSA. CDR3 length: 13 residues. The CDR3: CASSVPGGTEAFF. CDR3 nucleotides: TGTGCCAGCAGCGTCCCAGGGGGCACTGAAGCTTTCTTT.

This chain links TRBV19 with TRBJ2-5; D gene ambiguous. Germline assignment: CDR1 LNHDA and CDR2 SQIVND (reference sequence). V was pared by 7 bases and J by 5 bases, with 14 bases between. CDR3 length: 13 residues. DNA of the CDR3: TGTGCCAGTAAGAGGAAGCACGGCGAGACCCAGTACTTC. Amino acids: CASKRKHGETQYF.

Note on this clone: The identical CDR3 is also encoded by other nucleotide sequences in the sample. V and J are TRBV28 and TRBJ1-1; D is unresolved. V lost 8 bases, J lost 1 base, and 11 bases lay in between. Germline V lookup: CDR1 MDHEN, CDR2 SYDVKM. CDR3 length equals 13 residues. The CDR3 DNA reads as TGTGCCAGCTCGGGTCAAGGGAACACTGAAGCTTTCTTT. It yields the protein CASSGQGNTEAFF.

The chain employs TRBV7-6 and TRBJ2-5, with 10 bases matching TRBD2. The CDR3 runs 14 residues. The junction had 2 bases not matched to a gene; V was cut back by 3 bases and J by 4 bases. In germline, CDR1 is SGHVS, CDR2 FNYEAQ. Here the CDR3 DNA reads TGTGCCAGCAGCTTGACTAGCGGGTCAGAGACCCAGTACTTC. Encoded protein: CASSLTSGSETQYF. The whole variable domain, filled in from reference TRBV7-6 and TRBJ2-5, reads GAGVSQSPRYKVTKRGQDVALRCDPISGHVSLYWYRQALGQGPEFLTYFNYEAQQDKSGLPNDRFSAERPEGSISTLTIQRTEQRDSAMYRCASSLTSGSETQYFGPGTRLLVL.

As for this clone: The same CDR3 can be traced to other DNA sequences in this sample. The CDR3 DNA is TGTGCCAGCAGTTTGGGACAGGGGGGCTCCTACGAGCAGTACTTC. Translated: CASSLGQGGSYEQYF. The chain uses TRBV27 and TRBJ2-7; 11 nucleotides agree with TRBD1. CDR3 length equals 15 residues. Losses at the gene ends were 3 bases for V and 0 bases for J; bases not matched to a gene: 1. CDR1 and CDR2 from the germline V gene are MNHEY and SMNVEV (reference sequence).

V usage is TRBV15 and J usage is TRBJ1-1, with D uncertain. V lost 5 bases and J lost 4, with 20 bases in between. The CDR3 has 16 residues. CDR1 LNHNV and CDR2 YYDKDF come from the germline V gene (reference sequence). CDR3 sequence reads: CATSDRALDLSTEAFF. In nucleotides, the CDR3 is TGTGCCACCAGCGACCGGGCCCTGGATTTAAGCACTGAAGCTTTCTTT.